The 5 T cell receptor beta chains below were found in one sample sequenced in a study of OX40 agonist ivuxolimab in advanced cancers. Produced via immunoSEQ multiplex PCR; TCRdb's table is partial and in-frame only. Here the sample spans tens of thousands of clones, more than 75% being singletons. The input for sequencing was CD4+ or CD8+ T cells sorted from blood, taken in a trial of the OX40 agonist ivuxolimab. All receptors come from an adult with an advanced solid tumor such as melanoma, head and neck, liver or kidney cancer.

The chain is built from TRBV7-2 and TRBJ1-3; 7 nucleotides agree with TRBD1. The CDR3 covers 15 residues. CDR1 SGHTA and CDR2 FQGNSA come from the germline V gene. The junction had 7 bases not matched to a gene; V was cut back by 4 bases and J by 4 bases. CDR3 protein: CASSSTGRAGNTIYF. The DNA of the CDR3 is TGTGCCAGCAGCTCGACAGGGAGAGCGGGAAACACCATATATTTT. Combining the CDR3 with reference TRBV7-2 and TRBJ1-3 gives the whole variable domain GAGVSQSPSNKVTEKGKDVELRCDPISGHTALYWYRQSLGQGLEFLIYFQGNSAPDKSGLPSDRFSAERTGGSVSTLTIQRTQQEDSAVYLCASSSTGRAGNTIYFGEGSWLTVV.

V gene TRBV10-2 combines with J gene TRBJ2-3; TRBD2 aligns across 14 bases. The length of the CDR3 is 16 residues. The junction had 7 bases not matched to a gene; V was cut back by 5 bases and J by 6 bases. Germline assignment: CDR1 WSHSY and CDR2 SAAADI. The CDR3 coding sequence is TGCGCCAGCAGTAAAGGGACTAGCGGGAGACGTGATACGCAGTATTTT. Residues: CASSKGTSGRRDTQYF.

V and J are TRBV6-6 and TRBJ1-1; D is possibly TRBD1 (5 bases). Between the trimmed V and J ends, which lost 5 bases and 4 bases, there was a span of 14 bases. The CDR3 runs to 14 residues. Germline assignment: CDR1 MNHNY and CDR2 SVGAGI (reference sequence). CDR3 residues: CASSAPGELTEAFF. The CDR3 DNA is TGTGCCAGCAGTGCCCCGGGGGAGCTCACTGAAGCTTTCTTT.

V usage is TRBV27 and J usage is TRBJ2-1; D unresolved. The length of the CDR3 is 13 residues. With 5 bases removed from V and 4 bases from J, the gap between germline ends came to 9 bases. CDR1 MNHEY and CDR2 SMNVEV come from the germline V gene (reference sequence). CDR3 sequence (DNA): TGTGCCAGCAGTCAGCAGGTGTACAATGAGCAGTTCTTC. Residues: CASSQQVYNEQFF.

This chain connects TRBV7-3 to TRBJ2-6, with D unclear. The CDR3 consists of 15 residues. CDR1 is SGHTA and CDR2 is FQGTGA in the germline V gene. Trimming cost V 3 bases and J 3 bases, with 9 bases left between them. CDR3 sequence: CASSLGSGGANVLTF. The CDR3 coding sequence is TGTGCCAGCAGCTTGGGTAGTGGTGGGGCCAACGTCCTGACTTTC.